The 24 T cell receptor beta chains listed next were all sequenced from one sample in a study of T cell clones after liver transplantation. The protocol was immunoSEQ multiplex PCR, while the TCRdb copy is restricted to in-frame clones and leaves out a portion. The table lists tens of thousands of clones, roughly four fifths of them singletons. The starting material was CD4+ T cells from blood, obtained 45 to 46 months after liver transplant. The receptor set was obtained from a human patient who received a liver transplant. A subset of T cells may come from the graft donor.

This chain connects TRBV6-5 to TRBJ1-1, with unresolved D. The germline V gene encodes CDR1 MNHEY and CDR2 SVGAGI. V was clipped by 6 bases and J by 0 bases, with 11 bases between them. The CDR3 extends over 14 amino acids. The CDR3 DNA is TGTGCCAGCAGCTTGAGTGTCATGAACACTGAAGCTTTCTTT. As protein: CASSLSVMNTEAFF.

V usage is TRBV6-1 and J usage is TRBJ2-3; D may correspond to TRBD1 or TRBD2 (5 bases each). V was clipped by 2 bases and J by 8 bases, with 11 bases between them. Germline CDR1 reads MNHNS; CDR2 reads SASEGT. The CDR3 contains 13 residues. This chain's CDR3 is CASSERAGSTQYF. Here the CDR3 DNA reads TGTGCCAGCAGTGAACGGGCAGGGAGTACGCAGTATTTT.

The rearrangement links TRBV28 to TRBJ1-1; D ambiguous. CDR3 length: 17 residues. Germline CDR1 is MDHEN and CDR2 is SYDVKM. Trimming shortened V by 7 bases and J by 1 base, and 22 bases separated the two germline ends. The CDR3 loop is CASIRNPVGSSNTEAFF. The CDR3 bases are TGTGCCAGCATACGTAACCCCGTGGGGAGTTCGAACACTGAAGCTTTCTTT.

V usage is TRBV9 and J usage is TRBJ2-3, with 14 bases lining up with TRBD2. The CDR3 has 18 amino acids. Looked up from germline, CDR1 is SGDLS and CDR2 is YYNGEE. V trimming: 4 bases; J trimming: 5 bases; junction bases outside the gene matches: 12. The CDR3 sequence is CASSPSRLAGGPGDTQYF. The CDR3 coding sequence is TGTGCCAGCAGCCCGAGCCGACTAGCGGGAGGGCCCGGAGATACGCAGTATTTT.

J is TRBJ2-5 and V is TRBV6-6, with 9 bases aligning to TRBD2. J was trimmed by 5 bases and V by 2 bases; bases with no gene match: 6. Per the germline V gene, CDR1 is MNHNY and CDR2 is SVGAGI (reference sequence). The CDR3 spans 15 residues. CDR3 sequence reads: CASSYRRGGRETQYF. For the CDR3, the DNA is TGTGCCAGCAGTTACCGGCGGGGGGGGAGGGAGACCCAGTACTTC.

This rearrangement joins TRBV27 to TRBJ2-6; D unclear. Germline V CDR1 and CDR2: MNHEY, SMNVEV (reference sequence). The CDR3 length is 15 residues. Trimming removed 5 bases at V and 0 bases at J, with 8 bases between. CDR3 coding DNA: TGTGCCAGCAGTCCATCAATCTCTGGGGCCAACGTCCTGACTTTC. Translation gives CASSPSISGANVLTF.

The V and J genes are TRBV28 and TRBJ1-1, with D possibly matching TRBD1 (5 bases). V dropped 1 base and J dropped 1 base, with 10 bases sitting between them. CDR1 MDHEN and CDR2 SYDVKM come from the germline V gene. The CDR3 consists of 15 residues. CDR3 amino acids: CASSLFSRANTEAFF. The CDR3, as DNA: TGTGCCAGCAGTTTATTTTCCAGGGCGAACACTGAAGCTTTCTTT.

The genes are TRBV5-1 and TRBJ2-1; 12 bases map to TRBD2. The junction had 4 bases not matched to a gene; V was cut back by 1 base and J by 5 bases. The CDR3 sequence is 16 residues long. Germline CDR1 and CDR2: SGHRS and YFSETQ. The CDR3 spells CASSLTLAGGDNEQFF. The CDR3 DNA follows: TGCGCCAGCAGCTTGACGCTAGCGGGAGGGGACAATGAGCAGTTCTTC.

The chain uses TRBV9 and TRBJ2-7, with TRBD2 matching 11 bases. CDR1 and CDR2 from the germline V gene are SGDLS and YYNGEE. The V gene end was trimmed by 4 bases and the J gene end by 2 bases; junction bases not matched to a gene: 5. This CDR3 has 15 residues. The CDR3 DNA is TGTGCCAGCAGCTTACTAGCGGGAGACACCTACGAGCAGTACTTC. It yields the protein CASSLLAGDTYEQYF. The entire variable domain, with the rest obtained from reference TRBV9 and TRBJ2-7, is as follows: DSGVTQTPKHLITATGQRVTLRCSPRSGDLSVYWYQQSLDQGLQFLIQYYNGEERAKGNILERFSAQQFPDLHSELNLSSLELGDSALYFCASSLLAGDTYEQYFGPGTRLTVT.

Here the CDR3 reads CASSALRDENYEQYF. The CDR3 bases are TGTGCCAGCTCAGCACTCCGGGACGAGAACTACGAGCAGTACTTC. This rearrangement joins TRBV18 to TRBJ2-7; D may be TRBD1 or TRBD2 (5 bases each). Trimming shortened V by 5 bases and J by 3 bases, and 17 bases separated the two germline ends. From germline, CDR1 is KGHSH and CDR2 LQKENI. The CDR3 contains 15 residues. The whole variable domain, remainder taken from reference TRBV18 and TRBJ2-7, is NAGVMQNPRHLVRRRGQEARLRCSPMKGHSHVYWYRQLPEEGLKFMVYLQKENIIDESGMPKERFSAEFPKEGPSILRIQQVVRGDSAAYFCASSALRDENYEQYFGPGTRLTVT.

The chain is built from TRBV28 and TRBJ2-2, with D possibly TRBD2 on 6 matching bases. Trimming left V 7 bases short and J 0 bases short, with 21 bases between. Per germline, CDR1 MDHEN and CDR2 SYDVKM. There are 18 residues in the CDR3. This CDR3 reads CASTPPRLEIANTGELFF. As DNA, the CDR3 is TGTGCCAGCACCCCCCCCCGACTAGAGATTGCGAACACCGGGGAGCTGTTTTTT.

J is TRBJ1-1 and V is TRBV19; perhaps TRBD1 as D (6 bases). CDR1 and CDR2 from the germline V gene are LNHDA and SQIVND (reference sequence). The V end lost 11 bases, the J end lost 5 bases, and 18 bases lay between the germline ends. The CDR3 sequence is 13 residues long. The CDR3 DNA follows: TGTGCCGCGAAAACAGGGTTTGGAACTGAAGCTTTCTTT. Translation: CAAKTGFGTEAFF. Based on the CDR3 plus reference TRBV19 and TRBJ1-1, the full variable domain is DGGITQSPKYLFRKEGQNVTLSCEQNLNHDAMYWYRQDPGQGLRLIYYSQIVNDFQKGDIAEGYSVSREKKESFPLTVTSAQKNPTAFYLCAAKTGFGTEAFFGQGTRLTVV.

This chain connects TRBV29-1 to TRBJ1-2; D remains unclear. Germline CDR1 SQVTM, CDR2 ANQGSEA. The CDR3 loop spans 13 amino acids. Trimming removed 4 bases from V and 0 bases from J, with 9 bases in between. CDR3 loop: CSVGADTNYGYTF. The CDR3 nucleotides are TGCAGCGTTGGGGCGGATACTAACTATGGCTACACCTTC.

The CDR3 sequence is CASSSPGTAYEQYF. DNA of the CDR3: TGCGCCAGCAGCTCTCCCGGGACAGCCTACGAGCAGTACTTC. V gene TRBV5-1 combines with J gene TRBJ2-7; 7 bases fit TRBD1. V was pared by 3 bases and J by 2 bases, with 5 bases of the junction left unmatched. This CDR3 spans 14 amino acids. Germline V gene lookup returns CDR1 SGHRS and CDR2 YFSETQ.

The chain links TRBV7-2 to TRBJ2-5, with D hard to call. The CDR3 is 13 residues long. Germline V gene lookup returns CDR1 SGHTA and CDR2 FQGNSA. Trimming stripped 3 bases from V and 8 bases from J, with 13 bases between. CDR3 sequence reads: CASSFNRKSTQYF. CDR3 nucleotides: TGTGCCAGCAGCTTCAACAGAAAGAGTACCCAGTACTTC.

This chain joins TRBV11-2 and TRBJ1-5; 9 bases map to TRBD1. Trimming took 3 bases from V and 3 from J; bases not matched to a gene: 3. This CDR3 spans 15 amino acids. The germline V gene has CDR1 SGHAT and CDR2 FQNNGV. This chain's CDR3 is CASSFTGGNNQPQHF. The CDR3 DNA follows: TGTGCCAGCAGCTTTACAGGGGGCAACAATCAGCCCCAGCATTTT.

The CDR3 DNA is TGTGCCAGTAGTATAGGCCAAGGGAGAGAAGGTGAGCAGTTCTTC. The encoded protein is CASSIGQGREGEQFF. The chain links TRBV19 to TRBJ2-1, with D possibly TRBD2 on 5 matching bases. Germline-derived CDR1 and CDR2 are LNHDA and SQIVND (reference sequence). The CDR3 contains 15 residues. V lost 1 base and J 9 bases, leaving 16 bases between the germline ends.

CDR3 sequence (DNA): TGTGCCAGCAGCTTAGGGGTGCAGGGAGGGACTGAAGCTTTCTTT. Protein product: CASSLGVQGGTEAFF. This chain connects TRBV7-2 to TRBJ1-1; D possibly corresponds to TRBD1 (5 bases). The CDR3 covers 15 residues. V lost 1 base and J 5 bases, leaving 14 bases between the germline ends. Germline lookup yields CDR1 SGHTA and CDR2 FQGNSA.

The CDR3 DNA reads TGCGCCAGCAGCCAAGATGGGGGGAATCAGCCCCAGCATTTT. Translating gives CASSQDGGNQPQHF. V and J are TRBV4-3 and TRBJ1-5, with D possibly matching TRBD1 (5 bases). The CDR3 extends over 14 amino acids. From germline, CDR1 is LGHNA and CDR2 YSLEER. V was shortened by 0 bases and J by 4 bases, with 7 bases between the two germline ends.

The J gene is TRBJ1-3, the V gene TRBV19, with 7 bases fitting TRBD1. Looked up from germline, CDR1 is LNHDA and CDR2 is SQIVND (reference sequence). Trimming at V came to 7 bases and at J to 0 bases, leaving 6 bases not matched to a gene. The CDR3 loop spans 15 amino acids. The CDR3: CASTLGTASGNTIYF. DNA for the CDR3: TGTGCCAGTACCCTCGGGACAGCCTCTGGAAACACCATATATTTT.

The chain carries TRBV28 and TRBJ1-5; D possibly corresponds to TRBD1 (5 bases). The CDR3 has 14 residues. Germline-derived CDR1 and CDR2 are MDHEN and SYDVKM. The V and J ends lost 4 bases and 6 bases respectively, with 13 bases between them. CDR3 DNA sequence: TGTGCCAGCAGTTCCCTGGGGGTAGGTCAGCCCCAGCATTTT. Translated: CASSSLGVGQPQHF. The full variable domain, rest sourced from reference TRBV28 and TRBJ1-5, is DVKVTQSSRYLVKRTGEKVFLECVQDMDHENMFWYRQDPGLGLRLIYFSYDVKMKEKGDIPEGYSVSREKKERFSLILESASTNQTSMYLCASSSLGVGQPQHFGDGTRLSIL.

The V call is TRBV5-6, the J call TRBJ1-1; D unclear. V was shortened by 8 bases and J by 1 base, with 9 bases between the two germline ends. Germline CDR1 is SGHDT and CDR2 is YYEEEE. This CDR3 spans 12 amino acids. The CDR3 DNA reads TGTGCCAGTTCCTTCGCGAACACTGAAGCTTTCTTT. This codes for CASSFANTEAFF.

V gene TRBV4-1 combines with J gene TRBJ2-1, with D possibly TRBD2 on 5 matching bases. Germline assignment: CDR1 MGHRA and CDR2 YSYEKL. The CDR3 contains 13 residues. Deletions cut 1 base from V and 8 bases from J, with 9 bases between. Written as DNA, the CDR3 is TGCGCCAGCAGCCAAGCTGGAGGAGATGAGCAGTTCTTC. As protein: CASSQAGGDEQFF.

In its sample, this clone was seen a few times. The chain recombines TRBV28 with TRBJ1-5, with 9 nucleotides matching TRBD1. Germline CDR1 is MDHEN and CDR2 is SYDVKM. V lost 10 bases and J lost 5; bases outside the gene matches: 6. This CDR3 is 13 amino acids long. The CDR3 coding sequence is TGTGCCACCCGGGACAGGGAGGATCAGCCCCAGCATTTT. Encoded protein: CATRDREDQPQHF.